The present TCR beta chain was sequenced within a study of blood T cell repertoires in COVID-19. From germline, CDR1 is MGHRA and CDR2 YSYEKL. The CDR3 length is 17 residues. V lost 1 base and J lost 4; bases outside the gene matches: 4. In the original workflow: Quantification of nucleated cells was approximated via reference gene primer amplification. The protocol was immunoSEQ multiplex PCR, while the TCRdb copy is restricted to in-frame clones and leaves out a portion. V and J calls and clone size come straight from that table; D and trimming were deduced from the DNA. The sample has 250,000 to 300,000 clones, approximately 88% seen once; the top ten hold approximately 0.85%.

The sequenced sample was peripheral blood. This TCR was recovered from a woman in her forties who had recovered from COVID-19. The V gene is TRBV4-1, the J gene TRBJ2-7; TRBD2 matches 16 bases. The CDR3, as DNA: TGCGCCAGCAGCCAAGGGGGACTAGCGGGAGGGATGTACGAGCAGTACTTC. Translating it yields CASSQGGLAGGMYEQYF.